A single sample gave rise to the 10 T cell receptor beta chains below, sequenced in a study of identical twins (dated by TCRdb to 2015 to 2016). Library preparation employed 5' RACE. The run used an Illumina HiSeq 2000. TCRdb cleaned the public reads at Q25 with fastp, built clones with MiXCR and kept in-frame beta chains. Every entry covers one CDR3 protein and lists the most common genes and DNA from its rows. This sample comprises more than 1.5 million distinct CDR3 sequences, under 35% of them detected only once. The ten largest clones add up to over 0.25% of the sample. The sequencing sample was made of cord blood. The receptors shown here come from a newborn girl in good health.

In its sample, this clonotype was seen many times. This rearrangement joins TRBV7-9 to TRBJ1-2, with a possible D match to TRBD1 (6 bases). V lost 3 bases, J lost 1 base, and 9 bases lay in between. The germline gives CDR1 SEHNR, CDR2 FQNEAQ (reference sequence). The CDR3 sequence is 14 residues long. The chain's CDR3 is CASSFPDSNYGYTF. CDR3 in DNA: TGTGCCAGCAGCTTCCCGGACAGTAACTATGGCTACACCTTC.

This clonotype was seen only a few times. This chain links TRBV20-1 with TRBJ2-1, with D tentatively TRBD2 (5 bases). Trimming left V 1 base short and J 3 bases short, with 13 bases between. Germline-derived CDR1 and CDR2 are DFQATT and SNEGSKA (reference sequence). This CDR3 is 15 amino acids long. The CDR3 spells CSARGEWNFYNEQFF. CDR3 DNA: TGCAGTGCTAGAGGGGAGTGGAACTTCTACAATGAGCAGTTCTTC.

A few counts support this clonotype. The chain recombines TRBV27 with TRBJ1-2, with 7 bases that match TRBD1. With V trimmed by 4 bases and J by 0 bases, 8 bases remained unmatched. This CDR3 region has 16 residues. Germline V gene sequence: CDR1 MNHEY, CDR2 SMNVEV (reference sequence). This CDR3 is CASSSLVGTANYGYTF. The CDR3 bases are TGTGCCAGCAGTTCCCTCGTCGGGACAGCTAACTATGGCTACACCTTC.

Of note for this clonotype: The junction departs from the called germline gene at one end, perhaps through a read error. The V call is TRBV12-3 or TRBV12-4, the J call TRBJ2-3; 14 bases fit TRBD2. The CDR3 extends over 20 amino acids. The CDR3 here is CASGFGIGTSGRGSTDTQYF. Written as DNA, the CDR3 is TGTGCCAGCGGTTTTGGGATCGGGACTAGCGGGAGAGGTAGCACAGATACGCAGTATTTT.

This clonotype was seen only a few times. The rearrangement uses TRBV18 and TRBJ2-3; 9 bases align to TRBD1. This CDR3 is 16 amino acids long. The germline V gene encodes CDR1 KGHSH and CDR2 LQKENI. The J segment lost 5 bases and the V segment lost 4 bases, leaving 10 bases of the junction unmatched. DNA for the CDR3: TGTGCCAGCTCACACTCCCCACAGGGGGCAAAAGATACGCAGTATTTT. Amino acids: CASSHSPQGAKDTQYF.

The rearrangement uses TRBV6-1 and TRBJ2-2; possible D gene TRBD2, 5 bases. V was pared by 4 bases and J by 6 bases, with 9 bases between. Germline loops: CDR1 MNHNS, CDR2 SASEGT. The CDR3 is made up of 13 amino acids. The CDR3 region is CASSAERAGELFF. The CDR3, as DNA: TGTGCCAGCAGTGCTGAGAGGGCCGGGGAGCTGTTTTTT.

This chain uses TRBV5-1 with TRBJ2-1; 9 nucleotides align to TRBD2. CDR1 SGHRS and CDR2 YFSETQ come from the germline V gene. The CDR3 totals 15 residues. The V segment lost 2 bases and the J segment 6 bases; nucleotides outside the gene matches: 6. CDR3 nucleotide sequence: TGCGCCAGCAGCTTTTTCGCGCGGGGGGGCAATGAGCAGTTCTTC. The encoded protein is CASSFFARGGNEQFF.

The J gene is TRBJ1-1, the V gene TRBV13; maybe TRBD1 (5 bases). V lost 1 base to trimming and J lost 1 base, with 25 bases between them. This CDR3 spans 20 amino acids. CDR1 and CDR2 (germline): PRHDT, FYEKMQ (reference sequence). The CDR3 nucleotides are TGTGCCAGCAGCTTAGAGGCCCGATTCCTGGGGGGGGGACCGAACACTGAAGCTTTCTTT. Its protein is CASSLEARFLGGGPNTEAFF.

This CDR3 is CASSQAWGQTEAFF. In nucleotides, the CDR3 is TGCGCCAGCAGCCAAGCGTGGGGGCAGACTGAAGCTTTCTTT. The chain has TRBV4-1 and TRBJ1-1, with D perhaps matching TRBD1 (6 bases). CDR1 and CDR2 (germline): MGHRA, YSYEKL. The V end was cut by 1 base, the J end by 5 bases, with 11 bases between. There are 14 residues in the CDR3.

About this clonotype itself: This clone may be a read error of a much larger clone one base away. The V and J genes are TRBV28 and TRBJ2-5, with 12 bases that match TRBD2. Trimming cost V 8 bases and J 11 bases; bases outside gene matches: 18. Germline lookup yields CDR1 MDHEN and CDR2 SYDVKM. CDR3 size: 16 residues. The DNA for the CDR3 is TGTGCCAGCCGACTGACTAGCGGGAGTCTTAGGAATGAGCAGTACTTC. Protein: CASRLTSGSLRNEQYF.